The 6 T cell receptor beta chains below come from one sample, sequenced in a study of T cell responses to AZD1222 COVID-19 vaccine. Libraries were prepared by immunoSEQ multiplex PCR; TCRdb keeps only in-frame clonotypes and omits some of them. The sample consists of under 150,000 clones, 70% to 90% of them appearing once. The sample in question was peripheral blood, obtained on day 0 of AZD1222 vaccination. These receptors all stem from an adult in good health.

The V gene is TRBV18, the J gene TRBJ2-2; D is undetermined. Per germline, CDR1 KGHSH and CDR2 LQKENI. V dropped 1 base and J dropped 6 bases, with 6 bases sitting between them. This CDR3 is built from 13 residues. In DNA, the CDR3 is TGTGCCAGCTCACCACAGGCACCCGGGGAGCTGTTTTTT. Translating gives CASSPQAPGELFF.

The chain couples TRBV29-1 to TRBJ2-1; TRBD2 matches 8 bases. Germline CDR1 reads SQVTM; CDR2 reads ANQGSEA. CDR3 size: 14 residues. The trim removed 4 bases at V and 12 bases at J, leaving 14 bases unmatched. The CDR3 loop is CSVGSTSGSQRQFF. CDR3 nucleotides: TGCAGCGTTGGTTCCACGAGCGGGAGCCAGCGGCAGTTCTTC.

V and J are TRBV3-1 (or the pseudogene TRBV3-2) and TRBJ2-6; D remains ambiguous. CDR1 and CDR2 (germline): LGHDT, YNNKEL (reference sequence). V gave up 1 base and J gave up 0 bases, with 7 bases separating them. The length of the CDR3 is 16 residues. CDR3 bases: TGTGCCAGCAGCCAAGCTCAGATCTCTGGGGCCAACGTCCTGACTTTC. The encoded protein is CASSQAQISGANVLTF.

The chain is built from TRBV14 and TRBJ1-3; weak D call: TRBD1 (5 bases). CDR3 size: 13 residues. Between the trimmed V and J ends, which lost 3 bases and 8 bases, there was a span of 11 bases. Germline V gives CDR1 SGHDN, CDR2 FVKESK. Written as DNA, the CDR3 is TGTGCCAGCAGCCAGGGACCGTCATACACCATATATTTT. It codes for CASSQGPSYTIYF. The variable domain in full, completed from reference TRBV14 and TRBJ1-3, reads EAGVTQFPSHSVIEKGQTVTLRCDPISGHDNLYWYRRVMGKEIKFLLHFVKESKQDESGMPNNRFLAERTGGTYSTLKVQPAELEDSGVYFCASSQGPSYTIYFGEGSWLTVV.

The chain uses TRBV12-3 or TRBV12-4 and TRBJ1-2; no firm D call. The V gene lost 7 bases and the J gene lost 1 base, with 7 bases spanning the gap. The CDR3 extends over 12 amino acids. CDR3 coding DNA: TGTGCCAGCACCCCTCTTAACTATGGCTACACCTTC. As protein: CASTPLNYGYTF.

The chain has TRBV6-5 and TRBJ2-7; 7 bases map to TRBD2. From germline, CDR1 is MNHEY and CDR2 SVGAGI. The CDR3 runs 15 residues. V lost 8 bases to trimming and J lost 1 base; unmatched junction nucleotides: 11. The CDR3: CASRGGGSFSYEQYF. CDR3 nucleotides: TGTGCCAGCCGGGGCGGGGGTTCCTTTTCCTACGAGCAGTACTTC.